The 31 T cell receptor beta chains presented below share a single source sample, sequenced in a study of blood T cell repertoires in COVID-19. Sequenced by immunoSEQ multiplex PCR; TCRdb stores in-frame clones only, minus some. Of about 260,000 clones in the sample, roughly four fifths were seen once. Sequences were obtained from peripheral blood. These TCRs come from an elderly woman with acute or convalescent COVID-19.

The CDR3 here is CASSAPGENSPLHF. The CDR3 coding sequence is TGTGCCAGCAGCGCGCCGGGAGAGAATTCACCCCTCCACTTT. The chain couples TRBV28 to TRBJ1-6; D not resolved. The V end was cut by 6 bases, the J end by 7 bases, with 13 bases between. Germline values: CDR1 MDHEN, CDR2 SYDVKM. This CDR3 comprises 14 residues. The full variable domain, completed using reference TRBV28 and TRBJ1-6, is DVKVTQSSRYLVKRTGEKVFLECVQDMDHENMFWYRQDPGLGLRLIYFSYDVKMKEKGDIPEGYSVSREKKERFSLILESASTNQTSMYLCASSAPGENSPLHFGNGTRLTVT.

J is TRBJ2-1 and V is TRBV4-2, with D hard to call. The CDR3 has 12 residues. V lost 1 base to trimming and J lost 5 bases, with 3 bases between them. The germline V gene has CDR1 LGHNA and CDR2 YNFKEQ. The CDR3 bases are TGTGCCAGCAGCCAAGCTAACAATGAGCAGTTCTTC. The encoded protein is CASSQANNEQFF.

The CDR3 here is CASSFTRGGDSPLHF. The DNA of the CDR3 is TGCGCCAGCAGCTTTACCCGAGGAGGGGATTCACCCCTCCACTTT. This chain joins TRBV5-1 and TRBJ1-6, with a weak D call TRBD1 (5 bases). The CDR3 length is 15 residues. Germline V gives CDR1 SGHRS, CDR2 YFSETQ. Trimming removed 2 bases from V and 8 bases from J, with 14 bases in between.

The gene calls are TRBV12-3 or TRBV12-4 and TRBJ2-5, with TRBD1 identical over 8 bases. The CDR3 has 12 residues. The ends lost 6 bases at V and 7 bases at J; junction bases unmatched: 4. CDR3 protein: CASRRTGWTQYF. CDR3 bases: TGTGCCAGCAGGCGGACAGGGTGGACCCAGTACTTC.

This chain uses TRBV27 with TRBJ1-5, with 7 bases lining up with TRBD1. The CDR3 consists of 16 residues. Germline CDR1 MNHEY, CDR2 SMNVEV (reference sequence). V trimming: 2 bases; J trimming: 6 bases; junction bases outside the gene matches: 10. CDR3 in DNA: TGTGCCAGCAGTTTAGGGCCCGACAGGGTGGCTCAGCCCCAGCATTTT. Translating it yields CASSLGPDRVAQPQHF.

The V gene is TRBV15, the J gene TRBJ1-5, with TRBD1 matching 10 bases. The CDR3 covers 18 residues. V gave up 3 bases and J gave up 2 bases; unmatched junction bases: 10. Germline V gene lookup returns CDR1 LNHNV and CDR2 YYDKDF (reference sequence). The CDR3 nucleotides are TGTGCCACCAGCAGGGGGGTGACAGGGGGCGCCGGCAATCAGCCCCAGCATTTT. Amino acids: CATSRGVTGGAGNQPQHF.

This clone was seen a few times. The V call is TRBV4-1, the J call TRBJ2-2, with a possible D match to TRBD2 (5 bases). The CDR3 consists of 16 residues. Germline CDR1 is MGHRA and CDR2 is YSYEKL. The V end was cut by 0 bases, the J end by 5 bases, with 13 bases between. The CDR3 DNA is TGCGCCAGCAGCCAAGATAGGTTAGCGAGGACCGGGGAGCTGTTTTTT. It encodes CASSQDRLARTGELFF.

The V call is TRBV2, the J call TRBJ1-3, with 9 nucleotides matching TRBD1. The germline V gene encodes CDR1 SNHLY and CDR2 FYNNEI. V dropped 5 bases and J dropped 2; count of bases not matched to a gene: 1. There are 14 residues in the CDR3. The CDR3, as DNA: TGTGCCAGCAGTAGGGACAGGGCTGGAAACACCATATATTTT. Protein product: CASSRDRAGNTIYF.

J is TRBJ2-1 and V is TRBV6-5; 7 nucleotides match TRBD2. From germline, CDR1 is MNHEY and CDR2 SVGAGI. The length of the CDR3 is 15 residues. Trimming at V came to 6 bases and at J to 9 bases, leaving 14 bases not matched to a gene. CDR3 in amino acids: CASSPIGLGPSEQFF. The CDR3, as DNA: TGTGCCAGCAGCCCCATAGGACTAGGACCCTCTGAGCAGTTCTTC.

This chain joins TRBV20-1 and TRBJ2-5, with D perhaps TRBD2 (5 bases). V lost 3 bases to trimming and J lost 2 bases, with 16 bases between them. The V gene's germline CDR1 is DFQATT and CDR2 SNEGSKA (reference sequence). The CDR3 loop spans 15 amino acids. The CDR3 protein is CSASGPRQRQETQYF. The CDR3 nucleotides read TGCAGTGCTAGTGGCCCGAGGCAGCGGCAAGAGACCCAGTACTTC.

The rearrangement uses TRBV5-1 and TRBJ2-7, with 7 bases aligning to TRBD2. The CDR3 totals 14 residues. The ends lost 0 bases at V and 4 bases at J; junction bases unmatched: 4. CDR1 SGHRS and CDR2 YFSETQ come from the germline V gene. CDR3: CASSLALANYEQYF. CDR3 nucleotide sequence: TGCGCCAGCAGCTTGGCACTAGCGAATTACGAGCAGTACTTC.

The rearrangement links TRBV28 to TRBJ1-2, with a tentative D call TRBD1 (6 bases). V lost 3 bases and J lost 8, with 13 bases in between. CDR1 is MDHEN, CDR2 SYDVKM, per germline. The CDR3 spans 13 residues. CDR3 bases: TGTGCCAGCAGTTTCGGCCGGGACAACGGCTACACCTTC. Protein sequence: CASSFGRDNGYTF.

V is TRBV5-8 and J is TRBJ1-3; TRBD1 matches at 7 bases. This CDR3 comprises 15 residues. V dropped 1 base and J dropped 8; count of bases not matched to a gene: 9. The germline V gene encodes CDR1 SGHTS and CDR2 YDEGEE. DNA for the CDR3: TGTGCCAGCAGCTTGCAGGGGGGAACTTTGGACACCATATATTTT. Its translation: CASSLQGGTLDTIYF.

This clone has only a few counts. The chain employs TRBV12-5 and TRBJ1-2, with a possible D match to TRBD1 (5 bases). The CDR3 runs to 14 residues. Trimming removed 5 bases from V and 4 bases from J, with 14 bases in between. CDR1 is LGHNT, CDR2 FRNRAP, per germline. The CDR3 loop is CASGRETVSYGYTF. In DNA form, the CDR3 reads TGTGCTAGTGGTCGGGAGACAGTTTCCTATGGCTACACCTTC.

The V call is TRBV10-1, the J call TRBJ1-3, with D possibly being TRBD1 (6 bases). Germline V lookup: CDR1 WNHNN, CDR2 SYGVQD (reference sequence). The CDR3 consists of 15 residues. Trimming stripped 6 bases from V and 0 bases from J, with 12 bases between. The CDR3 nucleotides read TGCGCCAGCAGGGCGGACAGATTCTCTGGAAACACCATATATTTT. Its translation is CASRADRFSGNTIYF.

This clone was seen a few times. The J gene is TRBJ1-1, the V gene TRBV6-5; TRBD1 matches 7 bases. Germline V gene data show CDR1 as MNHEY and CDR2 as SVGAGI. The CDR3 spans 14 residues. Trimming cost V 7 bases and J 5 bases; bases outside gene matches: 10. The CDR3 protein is CASNRGGAGTEAFF. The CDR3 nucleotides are TGTGCCAGCAACCGAGGGGGCGCGGGAACTGAAGCTTTCTTT.

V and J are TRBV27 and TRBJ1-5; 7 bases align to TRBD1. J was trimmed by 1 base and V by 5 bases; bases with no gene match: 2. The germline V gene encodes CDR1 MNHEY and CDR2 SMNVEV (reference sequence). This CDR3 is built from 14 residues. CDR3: CASSRQGSNQPQHF. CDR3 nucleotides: TGTGCCAGCAGTCGACAGGGAAGCAATCAGCCCCAGCATTTT.

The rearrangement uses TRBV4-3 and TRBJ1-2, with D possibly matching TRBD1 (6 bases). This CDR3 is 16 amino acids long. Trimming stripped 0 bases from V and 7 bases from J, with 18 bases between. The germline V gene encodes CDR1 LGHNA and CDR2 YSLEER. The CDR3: CASSQDLNRVTGGYTF. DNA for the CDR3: TGCGCCAGCAGCCAAGATCTTAACAGGGTGACAGGTGGCTACACCTTC.

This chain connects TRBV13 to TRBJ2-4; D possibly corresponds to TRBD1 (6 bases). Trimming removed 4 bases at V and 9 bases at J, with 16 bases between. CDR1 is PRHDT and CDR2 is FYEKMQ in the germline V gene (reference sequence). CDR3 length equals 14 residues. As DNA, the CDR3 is TGTGCCAGCAGCTCCTACCGGGACAAGGGCATTCAGTACTTC. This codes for CASSSYRDKGIQYF.

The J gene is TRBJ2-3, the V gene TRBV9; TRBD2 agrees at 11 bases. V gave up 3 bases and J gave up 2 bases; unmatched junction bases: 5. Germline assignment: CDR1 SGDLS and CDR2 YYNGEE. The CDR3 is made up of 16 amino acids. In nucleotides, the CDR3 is TGTGCCAGCAGCGAAACTAGCGGGAGTTCCACAGATACGCAGTATTTT. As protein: CASSETSGSSTDTQYF.

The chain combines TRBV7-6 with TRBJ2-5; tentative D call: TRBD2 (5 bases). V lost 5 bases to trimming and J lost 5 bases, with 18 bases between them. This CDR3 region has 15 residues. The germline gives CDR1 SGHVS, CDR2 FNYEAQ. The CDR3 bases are TGTGCCAGCAGCGCACTAGAGAGGTTTACGGAGACCCAGTACTTC. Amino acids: CASSALERFTETQYF.

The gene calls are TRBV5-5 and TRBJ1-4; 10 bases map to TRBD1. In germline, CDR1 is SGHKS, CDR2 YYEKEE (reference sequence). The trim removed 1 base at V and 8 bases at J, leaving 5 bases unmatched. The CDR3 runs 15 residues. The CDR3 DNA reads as TGTGCCAGCAGCTTGATGGACAGGGGGTCGGAAAAACTGTTTTTT. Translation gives CASSLMDRGSEKLFF.

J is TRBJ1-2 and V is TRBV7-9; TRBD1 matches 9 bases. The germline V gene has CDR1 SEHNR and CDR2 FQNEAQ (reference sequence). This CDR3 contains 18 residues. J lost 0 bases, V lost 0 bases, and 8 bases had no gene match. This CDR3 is CASSLAPGTGFTNYGYTF. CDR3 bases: TGTGCCAGCAGCTTAGCCCCGGGGACAGGGTTCACTAACTATGGCTACACCTTC.

CDR3 coding DNA: TGTGCCAGCAAGGCTCGAAGACAGGGGGTTGATGGCTACACCTTC. Its translation: CASKARRQGVDGYTF. The chain joins TRBV2 to TRBJ1-2, with 9 nucleotides matching TRBD1. Germline V gives CDR1 SNHLY, CDR2 FYNNEI. The CDR3 loop spans 15 amino acids. V was pared by 7 bases and J by 6 bases, with 12 bases of the junction left unmatched. The variable domain in full, with the rest retrieved from reference TRBV2 and TRBJ1-2, is EPEVTQTPSHQVTQMGQEVILRCVPISNHLYFYWYRQILGQKVEFLVSFYNNEISEKSEIFDDQFSVERPDGSNFTLKIRSTKLEDSAMYFCASKARRQGVDGYTFGSGTRLTVV.

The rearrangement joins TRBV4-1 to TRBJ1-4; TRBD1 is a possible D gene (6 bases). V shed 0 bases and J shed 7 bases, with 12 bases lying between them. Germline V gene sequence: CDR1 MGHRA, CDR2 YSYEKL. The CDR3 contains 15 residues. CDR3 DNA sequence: TGCGCCAGCAGCCAAGAAGGGGGGGCGGGTGAAAAACTGTTTTTT. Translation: CASSQEGGAGEKLFF.

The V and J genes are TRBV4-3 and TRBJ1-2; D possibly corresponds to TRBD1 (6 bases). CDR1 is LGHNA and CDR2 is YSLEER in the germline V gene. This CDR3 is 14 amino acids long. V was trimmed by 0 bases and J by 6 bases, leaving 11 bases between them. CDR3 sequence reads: CASSQDLAGDGYTF. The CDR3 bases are TGCGCCAGCAGCCAAGATCTGGCAGGGGATGGCTACACCTTC.

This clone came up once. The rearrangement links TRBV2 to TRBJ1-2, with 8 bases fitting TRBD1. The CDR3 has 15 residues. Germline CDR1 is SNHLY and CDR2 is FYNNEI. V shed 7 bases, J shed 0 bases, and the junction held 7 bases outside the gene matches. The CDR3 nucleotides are TGTGCCAGCACTGGACAGGGCCTGGCTAACTATGGCTACACCTTC. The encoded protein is CASTGQGLANYGYTF.

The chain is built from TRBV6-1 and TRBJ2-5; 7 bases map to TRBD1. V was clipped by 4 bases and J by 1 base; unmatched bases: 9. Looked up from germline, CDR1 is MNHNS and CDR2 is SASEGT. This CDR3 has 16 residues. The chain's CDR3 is CASSGTQTGRQETQYF. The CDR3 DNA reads TGTGCCAGCAGTGGGACACAGACAGGGCGCCAAGAGACCCAGTACTTC.

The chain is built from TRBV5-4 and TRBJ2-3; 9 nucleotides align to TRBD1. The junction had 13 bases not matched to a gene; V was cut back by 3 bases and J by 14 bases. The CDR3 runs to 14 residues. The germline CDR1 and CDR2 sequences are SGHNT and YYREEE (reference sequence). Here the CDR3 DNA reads TGTGCCAGCAGCTGGGCCGGGACAGGGTTGGGGTGGTATTTT. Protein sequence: CASSWAGTGLGWYF.

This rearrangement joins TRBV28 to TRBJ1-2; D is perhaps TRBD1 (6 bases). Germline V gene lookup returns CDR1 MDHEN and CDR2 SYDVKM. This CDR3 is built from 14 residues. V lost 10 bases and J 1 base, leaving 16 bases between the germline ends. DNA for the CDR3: TGTGCCACCCTACGACAGGCTAATAACTATGGCTACACCTTC. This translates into CATLRQANNYGYTF.

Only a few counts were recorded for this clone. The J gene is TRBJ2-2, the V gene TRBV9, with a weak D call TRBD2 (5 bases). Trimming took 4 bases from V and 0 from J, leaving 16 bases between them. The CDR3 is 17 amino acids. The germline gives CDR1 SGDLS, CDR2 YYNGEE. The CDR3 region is CASSRRYGSANTGELFF. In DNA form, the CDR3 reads TGTGCCAGCAGCCGTCGATATGGGAGCGCGAACACCGGGGAGCTGTTTTTT.